Detailed here is one T cell receptor beta chain. The data were obtained in a study of blood T cell repertoires in COVID-19. Study-level information: Nucleic acid was either cDNA or gDNA, and it came from T cells, B-cell-depleted T cells, or PBMCs.

This CDR3 comprises 16 residues. The V gene end was trimmed by 6 bases and the J gene end by 4 bases; junction bases not matched to a gene: 7. Germline values: CDR1 SGHNT, CDR2 YENEEA. Original processing notes: By means of reference gene primer amplification, nucleated cell counts were estimated. The repertoire was sequenced with immunoSEQ multiplex PCR; TCRdb's copy has only in-frame clones and lacks some. That table is the source of V, J and clone size, and D and trimming were worked out from the DNA. This repertoire shows 250,000 to 350,000 clones, over 75% found once; its top ten account for about 7.8%.

This sequence originates from a woman between 45 and 65 years old who had recovered from COVID-19. The chain links TRBV11-3 to TRBJ2-6; TRBD1 matches at 9 bases. Sequencing used peripheral blood. DNA of the CDR3: TGTGCCAGCAGGGGGGGACAGGGTAAAGGGGCCAACGTCCTGACTTTC. Amino acid sequence: CASRGGQGKGANVLTF. Combining the CDR3 with reference TRBV11-3 and TRBJ2-6 gives the whole variable domain EAGVVQSPRYKIIEKKQPVAFWCNPISGHNTLYWYLQNLGQGPELLIRYENEEAVDDSQLPKDRFSAERLKGVDSTLKIQPAELGDSAVYLCASRGGQGKGANVLTFGAGSRLTVL.